These T cell receptor beta chains were read from a single sample in a study of immune evolution from preneoplasia to lung adenocarcinoma. Sequenced by immunoSEQ multiplex PCR; TCRdb stores in-frame clones only, minus some. Here the sample spans some 6,000 clones, roughly two thirds being singletons. Source material: FFPE adjacent normal lung tissue. Every receptor here comes from a person of 80 years or more with lung adenocarcinoma. Each CDR3 is given with its conserved first and last residue. D genes are given only for firm matches. The size field is filled for only some rows; it gives once, few, many or a size class.

V gene	clone size	J gene	D gene	CDR3 protein	CDR3 DNA
TRBV7-9	NA	TRBJ1-1	NA	CASSYFQGTEAFF	TGTGCCAGCAGCTACTTCCAGGGGACTGAAGCTTTCTTT
TRBV7-8	NA	TRBJ2-2	NA	CASSLWGRTTGELFF	TGTGCCAGCAGCTTATGGGGGCGCACCACCGGGGAGCTGTTTTTT
TRBV7-9	NA	TRBJ2-7	TRBD1	CASSNRTGGYEQYF	TGTGCCAGCAGCAACCGGACAGGGGGCTACGAGCAGTACTTC
TRBV7-3	once	TRBJ2-3	TRBD2	CASSLAIAGGTDTQYF	TGTGCCAGCAGCTTAGCCATCGCGGGGGGCACAGATACGCAGTATTTT
TRBV12-2	NA	TRBJ1-4	NA	CASRLGSTGTGPPTNEKLFF	TGTGCAAGTCGCTTAGGGTCTACCGGGACAGGGCCCCCAACTAATGAAAAACTGTTTTTT
TRBV2	NA	TRBJ1-5	NA	CASSRDEGNQPQHF	TGTGCCAGCAGTAGGGATGAGGGGAATCAGCCCCAGCATTTT
TRBV5-6	once	TRBJ1-1	NA	CASSTYRVGTEAFF	TGTGCCAGCAGCACTTACAGGGTGGGGACTGAAGCTTTCTTT
TRBV2	NA	TRBJ1-6	NA	CASSDWGGPPLHF	TGTGCCAGCAGTGACTGGGGAGGGCCACCCCTCCACTTT
TRBV7-9	once	TRBJ2-7	NA	CASSLEDTFWEQYF	TGTGCCAGCAGCTTAGAGGACACCTTCTGGGAGCAGTACTTC
TRBV7-2	medium-sized	TRBJ1-3	TRBD1	CASSDPPTQGASGNTIYF	TGTGCCAGCAGCGATCCCCCCACGCAGGGGGCATCTGGAAACACCATATATTTT
TRBV5-1	medium-sized	TRBJ2-2	NA	CASSLAGQTPGELFF	TGCGCCAGCAGCTTGGCCGGTCAGACGCCCGGGGAGCTGTTTTTT
TRBV27	NA	TRBJ2-5	TRBD2	CASSLSSSGVGTQYF	TGTGCCAGCAGTTTATCTTCTAGCGGGGTGGGGACCCAGTACTTC
TRBV28	NA	TRBJ1-5	NA	CASSIGGLGSNQPQHF	TGTGCCAGCTCAATTGGGGGCTTAGGGAGCAATCAGCCCCAGCATTTT
TRBV27	NA	TRBJ2-7	TRBD2	CASSLTPTSLSYEQYF	TGTGCCAGCAGTTTAACGCCGACTAGCCTCTCCTACGAGCAGTACTTC
TRBV6-4	NA	TRBJ2-3	NA	CASSETTTDTQYF	TGTGCCAGCAGTGAGACTACCACAGATACGCAGTATTTT
TRBV9	medium-sized	TRBJ2-1	TRBD2	CASSSRTSGVRNEQFF	TGTGCCAGCAGCTCTCGGACTAGCGGGGTCCGCAATGAGCAGTTCTTC
TRBV5-6	NA	TRBJ1-3	NA	CASSLATSADSGNTIYF	TGTGCCAGCAGCTTGGCCACTTCGGCAGACTCTGGAAACACCATATATTTT
TRBV5-1	once	TRBJ2-3	TRBD1	CASSSQGADYGDTQYF	TGCGCCAGCAGCTCACAGGGGGCGGATTACGGAGATACGCAGTATTTT
TRBV11-3	medium-sized	TRBJ2-7	TRBD1	CASSLDPLTGVLGYEQYF	TGTGCCAGCAGCTTAGATCCTCTGACAGGGGTTTTGGGATACGAGCAGTACTTC
TRBV4-3	once	TRBJ2-2	NA	CASSQGGPISNTGELFF	TGCGCCAGCAGCCAAGGTGGACCAATATCGAACACCGGGGAGCTGTTTTTT
TRBV5-1	NA	TRBJ2-2	TRBD2	CASSLAGRDTGELFF	TGCGCCAGCAGCTTGGCAGGGAGGGACACCGGGGAGCTGTTTTTT
TRBV6-5	NA	TRBJ1-2	NA	CASSYKGGNYGYTF	TGTGCCAGCAGTTACAAGGGGGGGAACTATGGCTACACCTTC
TRBV10-1	NA	TRBJ2-7	TRBD2	CASIPLRLPGGEQYF	TGCGCCAGCATCCCCCTGCGGCTACCCGGGGGGGAGCAGTACTTC
TRBV4-2	NA	TRBJ2-1	NA	CASSQEGRGAVFF	TGTGCCAGCAGCCAAGAGGGCAGGGGAGCCGTGTTCTTC
TRBV27	NA	TRBJ2-5	NA	CASSTPGLARWSQETQYF	TGTGCCAGCAGTACACCCGGTTTGGCCAGGTGGAGCCAAGAGACCCAGTACTTC
TRBV7-9	NA	TRBJ1-2	TRBD1	CASSLAIGGQGRYGYTF	TGTGCCAGCAGCTTAGCGATCGGAGGACAGGGTCGCTATGGCTACACCTTC
TRBV6-5	NA	TRBJ1-2	NA	CASSTNANYGYTF	TGTGCCAGCAGTACCAACGCTAACTATGGCTACACCTTC
TRBV28	NA	TRBJ1-2	NA	CASSALRRANYGYTF	TGTGCCAGCAGCGCGTTGAGAAGGGCTAACTATGGCTACACCTTC
TRBV4-3	few	TRBJ1-1	TRBD1	CASSQAGGADTEAFF	TGCGCCAGCAGCCAAGCAGGGGGCGCGGACACTGAAGCTTTCTTT
TRBV4-3	medium-sized	TRBJ1-2	NA	CASSPMRGGNYGYTF	TGCGCCAGCAGCCCAATGCGGGGGGGGAACTATGGCTACACCTTC
TRBV5-5	few	TRBJ2-5	NA	CASSDSNQETQYF	TGTGCCAGCAGTGACAGTAATCAAGAGACCCAGTACTTC
TRBV28	NA	TRBJ1-6	NA	CASRIRGVGDSPLHF	TGTGCCAGCAGGATAAGGGGTGTGGGGGATTCACCCCTCCACTTT
TRBV7-2	NA	TRBJ2-1	NA	CASSLGGLPWDEQFF	TGTGCCAGCAGCTTGGGCGGACTACCGTGGGATGAGCAGTTCTTC
TRBV9	NA	TRBJ1-6	TRBD1	CASSAGTGYSPLHF	TGTGCCAGCAGCGCCGGGACAGGGTATTCACCCCTCCACTTT
TRBV30	NA	TRBJ2-7	NA	CAWSLGHEQYF	TGTGCCTGGAGTTTAGGCCACGAGCAGTACTTC
TRBV5-1	NA	TRBJ2-7	NA	CASSLGTGHTYEQYF	TGCGCCAGCAGCTTGGGCACGGGACATACCTACGAGCAGTACTTC
TRBV28	NA	TRBJ1-4	TRBD1	CASSLYRQGAGSREKLFF	TGTGCCAGCAGTTTATACCGACAGGGAGCGGGTTCACGGGAAAAACTGTTTTTT
TRBV7-8	medium-sized	TRBJ2-5	NA	CASREIQETQYF	TGTGCCAGTAGGGAGATTCAAGAGACCCAGTACTTC
TRBV27	medium-sized	TRBJ2-1	NA	CASRGIEQFF	TGTGCGTCACGGGGTATTGAGCAGTTCTTC
TRBV6-6	NA	TRBJ2-1	NA	CASSYTGYEQFF	TGTGCCAGCAGTTACACAGGGTATGAGCAGTTCTTC
TRBV7-2	NA	TRBJ1-3	TRBD1	CASSPTGDSGNTIYF	TGTGCCAGCAGCCCGACAGGGGACTCTGGAAACACCATATATTTT
TRBV7-9	NA	TRBJ1-1	NA	CASSLTMNTEAFF	TGTGCCAGCAGCTTAACTATGAACACTGAAGCTTTCTTT
TRBV11-2	NA	TRBJ2-7	NA	CASSHMDEQYF	TGTGCCAGCAGCCACATGGACGAGCAGTACTTC
TRBV19	NA	TRBJ2-1	TRBD2	CASRTSGRNNEQFF	TGTGCCAGCCGGACTAGCGGGAGAAACAATGAGCAGTTCTTC
TRBV30	once	TRBJ1-3	NA	CAWSVRDTIYF	TGTGCCTGGAGTGTACGAGACACCATATATTTT
TRBV7-9	NA	TRBJ1-1	NA	CASSGDNTEAFF	TGTGCCAGCAGCGGAGATAACACTGAAGCTTTCTTT
TRBV11-3	NA	TRBJ2-1	NA	CASSLGDLSSGEQFF	TGTGCCAGCAGCTTGGGGGACTTATCTTCGGGTGAGCAGTTCTTC
TRBV4-3	NA	TRBJ2-5	TRBD2	CASSQEAGGVGETQYF	TGCGCCAGCAGCCAAGAGGCGGGGGGCGTGGGAGAGACCCAGTACTTC
TRBV5-1	NA	TRBJ2-1	TRBD2	CASSPDSGGEQFF	TGCGCCAGCAGCCCGGATAGCGGGGGTGAGCAGTTCTTC
TRBV5-6	NA	TRBJ2-7	NA	CASRSTDSYEQYF	TGTGCCAGCAGGTCAACAGACTCCTACGAGCAGTACTTC